This T cell receptor (beta chain) was obtained from a study of T cell responses to AZD1222 COVID-19 vaccine. Study in general: Combined were second doses at about 4 or about 12 weeks. The study's findings and limits: Just a handful of AZD1222 recipients tested seropositive at baseline. At 160-218 and 743-854, vaccine-associated CD4 TCRs were dominant, and they spanned spike. Samples come after the peak T cell response, not at day 14.

Data came from immunoSEQ multiplex PCR; TCRdb stores just in-frame clones and leaves some out. The sample records fewer than 45,000 clones, roughly 91% being singletons. With regard to this clone: The antigen is not known.

The sequenced sample was peripheral blood, obtained on day 0 of AZD1222 vaccination. The clonotype was recovered from an adult in good health.

This chain's CDR3 is CASSVGGSGRGSSYNEQFF. DNA for the CDR3: TGTGCCAGCAGCGTAGGTGGTAGCGGGAGGGGAAGCTCCTACAATGAGCAGTTCTTC. The chain uses TRBV9 and TRBJ2-1; 11 nucleotides align to TRBD2. The CDR3 contains 19 residues. The V segment lost 0 bases and the J segment 0 bases; nucleotides outside the gene matches: 8. Germline CDR1 and CDR2: SGDLS and YYNGEE.